Here is one T cell receptor beta chain with its context. This sample was included in a study of T cells in Graves' hyperthyroidism and ophthalmopathy. TCR beta CDR3 region amplification was performed from RNA transcripts. The TCR CDR3 was amplified in a first-round RT-PCR using the HTBI primer set. TCRdb passed the multiplex PCR reads through MiXCR, listing each CDR3 protein once. Found here are 800,000 or so distinct CDR3 sequences, 35% to 45% of them singletons; the top ten hold approximately 8.7%. The CDR3 runs 14 residues. Germline trimming cut 5 bases from V and 8 bases from J; bases unmatched to any gene: 11. Germline V gene data show CDR1 as MGHDK and CDR2 as SYGVNS. Uncontrolled infection, other autoimmune disease, pregnancy or lactation led to exclusion.

Sequenced material: blood. The TCR sequence derives from a man in his late teens or twenties with Graves' hyperthyroidism. The chain uses TRBV25-1 and TRBJ1-2; 7 bases fit TRBD1. Written as DNA, the CDR3 is TGTGCCAGCAGTTACGGGACAGCCTCGGGGGGCTACACCTTC. Translation: CASSYGTASGGYTF.